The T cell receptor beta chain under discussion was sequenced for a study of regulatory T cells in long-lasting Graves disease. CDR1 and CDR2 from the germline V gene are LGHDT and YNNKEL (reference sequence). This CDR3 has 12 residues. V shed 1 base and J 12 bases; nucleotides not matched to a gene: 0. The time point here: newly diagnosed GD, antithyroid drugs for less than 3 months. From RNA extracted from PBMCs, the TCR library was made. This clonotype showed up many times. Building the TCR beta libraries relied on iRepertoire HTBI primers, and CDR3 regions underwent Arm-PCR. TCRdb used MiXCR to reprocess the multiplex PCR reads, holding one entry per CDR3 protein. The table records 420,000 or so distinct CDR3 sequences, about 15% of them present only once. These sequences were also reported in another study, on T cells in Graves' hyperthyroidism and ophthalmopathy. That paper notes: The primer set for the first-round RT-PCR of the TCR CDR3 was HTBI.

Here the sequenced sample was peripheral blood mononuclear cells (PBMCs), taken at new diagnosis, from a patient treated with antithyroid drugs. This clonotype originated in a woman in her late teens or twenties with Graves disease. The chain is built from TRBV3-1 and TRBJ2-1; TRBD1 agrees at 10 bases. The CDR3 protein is CASSQGDRGQFF. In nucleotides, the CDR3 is TGTGCCAGCAGCCAAGGGGACAGGGGGCAGTTCTTC.